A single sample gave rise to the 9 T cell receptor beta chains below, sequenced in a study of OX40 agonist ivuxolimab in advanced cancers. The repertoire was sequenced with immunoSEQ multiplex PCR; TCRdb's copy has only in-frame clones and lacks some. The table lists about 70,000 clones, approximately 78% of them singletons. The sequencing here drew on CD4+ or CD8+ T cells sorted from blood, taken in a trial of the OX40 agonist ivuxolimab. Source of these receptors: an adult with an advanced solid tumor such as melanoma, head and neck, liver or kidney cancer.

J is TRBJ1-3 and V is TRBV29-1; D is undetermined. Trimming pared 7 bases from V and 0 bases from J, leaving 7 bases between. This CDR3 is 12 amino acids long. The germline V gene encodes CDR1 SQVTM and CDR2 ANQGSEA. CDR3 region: CSALSSGNTIYF. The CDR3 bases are TGCAGCGCCCTGAGCTCTGGAAACACCATATATTTT.

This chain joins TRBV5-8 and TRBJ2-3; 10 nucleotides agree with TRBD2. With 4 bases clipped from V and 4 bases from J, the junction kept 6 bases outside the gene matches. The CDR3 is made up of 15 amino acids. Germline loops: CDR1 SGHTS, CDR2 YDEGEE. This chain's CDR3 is CASSTSGRGADTQYF. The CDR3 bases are TGTGCCAGCAGCACCAGCGGGAGGGGCGCAGATACGCAGTATTTT.

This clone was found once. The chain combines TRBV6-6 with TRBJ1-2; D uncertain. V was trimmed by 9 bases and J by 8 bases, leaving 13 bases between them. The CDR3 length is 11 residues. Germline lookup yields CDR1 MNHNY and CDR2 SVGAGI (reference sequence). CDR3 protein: CASKNPVGYTF. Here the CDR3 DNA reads TGTGCCAGTAAAAATCCCGTCGGCTACACCTTC.

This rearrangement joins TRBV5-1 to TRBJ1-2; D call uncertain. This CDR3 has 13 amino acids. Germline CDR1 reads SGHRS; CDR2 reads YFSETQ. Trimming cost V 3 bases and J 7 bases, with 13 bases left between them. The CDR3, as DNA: TGCGCCAGCAGCTACGAACCCCGGGGTGGCTACACCTTC. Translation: CASSYEPRGGYTF.

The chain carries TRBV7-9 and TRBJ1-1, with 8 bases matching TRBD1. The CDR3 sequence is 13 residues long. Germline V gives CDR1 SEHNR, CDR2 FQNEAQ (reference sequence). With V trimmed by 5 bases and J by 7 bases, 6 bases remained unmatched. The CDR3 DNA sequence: TGTGCCAGCAGCCTTGGACAGGGCGGTGAAGCTTTCTTT. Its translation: CASSLGQGGEAFF.

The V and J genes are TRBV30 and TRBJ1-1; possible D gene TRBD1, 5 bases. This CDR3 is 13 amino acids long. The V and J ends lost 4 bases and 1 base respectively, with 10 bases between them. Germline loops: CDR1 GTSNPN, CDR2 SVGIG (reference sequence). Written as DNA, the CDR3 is TGTGCCTGGAAAGATGGGGGGAACACTGAAGCTTTCTTT. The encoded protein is CAWKDGGNTEAFF.

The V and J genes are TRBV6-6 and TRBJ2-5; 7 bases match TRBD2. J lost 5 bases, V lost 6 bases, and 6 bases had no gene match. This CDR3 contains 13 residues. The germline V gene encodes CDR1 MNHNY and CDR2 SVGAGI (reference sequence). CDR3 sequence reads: CASRSTSVETQYF. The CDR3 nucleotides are TGTGCCAGCAGGTCAACTAGCGTGGAGACCCAGTACTTC.

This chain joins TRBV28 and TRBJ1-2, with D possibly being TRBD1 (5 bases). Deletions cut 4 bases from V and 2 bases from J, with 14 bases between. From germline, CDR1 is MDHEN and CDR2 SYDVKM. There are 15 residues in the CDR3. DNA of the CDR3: TGTGCCAGCAGTTCCCATTTCGAGGGGAACTATGGCTACACCTTC. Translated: CASSSHFEGNYGYTF.

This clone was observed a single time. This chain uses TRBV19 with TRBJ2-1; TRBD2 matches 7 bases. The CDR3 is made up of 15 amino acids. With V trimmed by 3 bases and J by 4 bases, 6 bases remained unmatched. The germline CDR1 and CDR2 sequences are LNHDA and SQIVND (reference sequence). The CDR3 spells CASSIGTIRYNEQFF. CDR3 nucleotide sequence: TGTGCCAGTAGTATCGGGACTATTCGTTACAATGAGCAGTTCTTC.